The entry below describes one T cell receptor (beta chain). The entry originates in a study of cytomegalovirus exposure and HLA in healthy donors. CDR1 is SNHLY and CDR2 is FYNNEI in the germline V gene. The CDR3 length is 13 residues. Trimming stripped 7 bases from V and 6 bases from J, with 15 bases between. A multiplex PCR was run with 60 Vbeta primers and 13 Jbeta primers. The table came from immunoSEQ multiplex PCR; TCRdb's copy has only in-frame clones and leaves some out. The sample carries more than 80,000 clones, roughly 86% recorded once. The chain joins TRBV2 to TRBJ1-2; D might be TRBD1 (6 bases). This clonotype originated in a man younger than 45 in good health and CMV-seropositive. Sequenced sample: PBMCs. The CDR3 nucleotides are TGTGCCAGCAAAGAAAGGGGGAATCATGGCTACACCTTC. It codes for CASKERGNHGYTF.